The next 6 T cell receptor beta chains were all read from a single sample in a study of molecular identifiers for immune sequencing clone quantification. TCRdb recomputed calls from the PCR reads with MiXCR, one row per CDR3 protein. This sample has 250,000 to 400,000 distinct CDR3 sequences, with about a fifth found just once. Sequencing was performed on naive CD8+ T cells from blood, with Jurkat cell RNA spiked in. Subset indicated: FACS-sorted CD8+CD4-CCR7+CD45RA+ naive T cells. These receptors all stem from a human donor in good health. Some libraries in this study had Jurkat cell RNA spiked in.

A note on this clonotype: This may come from a read error, since a much larger clone is one base off. The chain joins TRBV5-6 to TRBJ1-1; perhaps TRBD1 as D (5 bases). The CDR3 runs to 12 residues. Germline V gene sequence: CDR1 SGHDT, CDR2 YYEEEE. CDR3 sequence: CSSSLDGGEAFF. The DNA for the CDR3 is TGTTCCAGCAGCTTGGATGGGGGGGAAGCTTTCTTT.

Comments on this clonotype: A much larger clone differs by one base, so this may be a read error. The rearrangement joins TRBV29-1 to TRBJ2-2; perhaps TRBD1 as D (5 bases). The CDR3 covers 13 residues. Germline-derived CDR1 and CDR2 are SQVTM and ANQGSEA. CDR3 loop: CGTRAENTGELFF. The CDR3 DNA is TGCGGCACCAGGGCAGAGAACACCGGGGAGCTGTTTTTT.

On this clonotype itself: Being one base from a much bigger clone, this may be a read error. The gene calls are TRBV27 and TRBJ2-6; 7 bases align to TRBD1. Per germline, CDR1 MNHEY and CDR2 SMNVEV (reference sequence). The CDR3 runs to 17 residues. CDR3 amino acids: CASGFGTVQFGANVLTF. CDR3 sequence (DNA): TGTGCCAGCGGTTTTGGGACAGTACAATTCGGGGCCAACGTCCTGACTTTC.

This clonotype was counted many times. The CDR3 region is CAWQQDRRNTEAFF. The CDR3 DNA sequence: TGTGCCTGGCAACAGGACAGACGGAACACTGAAGCTTTCTTT. The chain uses TRBV30 and TRBJ1-1, with a tentative D call TRBD1 (6 bases). The CDR3 consists of 14 residues. Germline loops: CDR1 GTSNPN, CDR2 SVGIG (reference sequence). The V gene lost 5 bases and the J gene lost 1 base, with 14 bases spanning the gap.

This clonotype has a count of ten or more. The V call is TRBV2, the J call TRBJ2-3; either TRBD1 or TRBD2 may fit D (6 bases each). Germline CDR1 SNHLY, CDR2 FYNNEI. V gave up 1 base and J gave up 2 bases, with 13 bases separating them. The CDR3 runs 16 residues. The CDR3, as DNA: TGTGCCAGCAGTGAAGGGCCCCGGGGGCCCACAGATACGCAGTATTTT. Translation: CASSEGPRGPTDTQYF.

This clonotype has a handful of counts. The chain joins TRBV18 to TRBJ2-7; perhaps TRBD1 as D (7 bases). Trimming took off 6 bases at V and 4 bases at J, with 28 bases between the two ends. Germline-derived CDR1 and CDR2 are KGHSH and LQKENI. This CDR3 has 18 amino acids. CDR3 protein: CASSPDREVPENSYEQYF. CDR3 coding DNA: TGTGCCAGCTCGCCTGACAGGGAGGTGCCCGAAAATTCGTACGAGCAGTACTTC.